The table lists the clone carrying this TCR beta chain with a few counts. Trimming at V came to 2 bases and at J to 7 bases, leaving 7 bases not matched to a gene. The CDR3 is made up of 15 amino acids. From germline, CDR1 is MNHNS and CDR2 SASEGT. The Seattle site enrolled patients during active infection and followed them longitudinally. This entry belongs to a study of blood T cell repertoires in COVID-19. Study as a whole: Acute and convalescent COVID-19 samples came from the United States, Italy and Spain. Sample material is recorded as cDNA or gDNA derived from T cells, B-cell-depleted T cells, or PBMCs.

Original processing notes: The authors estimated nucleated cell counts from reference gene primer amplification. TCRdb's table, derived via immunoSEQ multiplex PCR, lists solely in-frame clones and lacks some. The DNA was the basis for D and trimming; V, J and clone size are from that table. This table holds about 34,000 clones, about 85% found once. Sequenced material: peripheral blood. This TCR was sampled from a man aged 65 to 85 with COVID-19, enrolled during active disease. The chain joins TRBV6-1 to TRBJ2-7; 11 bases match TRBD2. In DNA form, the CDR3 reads TGTGCCAGCAGTGAAATAGCGGGAGGGCCGTGGGAGCAGTACTTC. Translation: CASSEIAGGPWEQYF.